The 23 T cell receptor beta chains below were found in one sample sequenced in a study of T-cell reconstitution after alpha-beta-depleted transplantation in children. For TCRbeta, the library was prepared with unique molecular identifiers. TCRdb re-derived calls from the PCR reads in MiXCR, one entry per CDR3 protein. The data contain about 610,000 distinct CDR3 sequences, over 9.5% of them singletons. Specimen: PBMCs from the stem cell graft donor, collected from the stem cell graft. Receptor source: a human donor who donated a stem cell graft to a child with acute myeloid leukemia.

This chain links TRBV2 with TRBJ2-5, with D hard to call. Trimming took off 4 bases at V and 8 bases at J, with 11 bases between the two ends. Germline assignment: CDR1 SNHLY and CDR2 FYNNEI. The CDR3 is 12 amino acids. Here the CDR3 reads CASSGQAPTQYF. Here the CDR3 DNA reads TGTGCCAGCAGTGGCCAGGCCCCTACCCAGTACTTC.

This clonotype was counted only a few times. The V gene is TRBV6-2 or TRBV6-3, the J gene TRBJ2-3, with D hard to call. There are 13 residues in the CDR3. Germline assignment: CDR1 MNHEY and CDR2 SVGEGT. V was pared by 5 bases and J by 8 bases, with 14 bases between. In nucleotides, the CDR3 is TGTGCCAGCAGTACTCAGACGGCCCCTACGCAGTATTTT. Translation gives CASSTQTAPTQYF.

This clonotype was seen a few times. The chain is built from TRBV27 and TRBJ2-7; TRBD1 aligns across 9 bases. The germline CDR1 and CDR2 sequences are MNHEY and SMNVEV (reference sequence). V shed 5 bases, J shed 4 bases, and the junction held 9 bases outside the gene matches. There are 15 residues in the CDR3. The CDR3 DNA is TGTGCCAGCAGTCCCATCACAGGGGGCATTTACGAGCAGTACTTC. It codes for CASSPITGGIYEQYF.

This clonotype occurred a few times. The chain recombines TRBV11-2 with TRBJ2-5, with D tentatively TRBD1 (6 bases). Germline lookup yields CDR1 SGHAT and CDR2 FQNNGV. This CDR3 comprises 13 residues. Trimming stripped 5 bases from V and 2 bases from J, with 9 bases between. DNA for the CDR3: TGTGCCAGCAGCAGGGGGACACAAGAGACCCAGTACTTC. It yields the protein CASSRGTQETQYF.

Ten or more counts support this clonotype. The V call is TRBV6-2 or TRBV6-3, the J call TRBJ2-7; D is ambiguous. The germline gives CDR1 MNHEY, CDR2 SVGEGT. The V and J ends lost 2 bases and 6 bases respectively, with 8 bases between them. There are 12 residues in the CDR3. This chain's CDR3 is CASSYGPSEQYF. The CDR3 nucleotides are TGTGCCAGCAGTTACGGACCTAGCGAGCAGTACTTC.

The chain has TRBV18 and TRBJ2-3, with a possible D match to TRBD1 (6 bases). Deletions cut 4 bases from V and 0 bases from J, with 14 bases between. This CDR3 spans 16 amino acids. Germline lookup yields CDR1 KGHSH and CDR2 LQKENI. The CDR3: CASSLSLQGSTDTQYF. The CDR3 nucleotides are TGTGCCAGCTCACTGTCTCTTCAGGGGAGCACAGATACGCAGTATTTT.

The CDR3 loop reads CASSQRAVNGYTF. CDR3 bases: TGTGCCAGCAGCCAAAGGGCCGTAAATGGCTACACCTTC. The gene calls are TRBV3-1 and TRBJ1-2, with D unclear. Germline values: CDR1 LGHDT, CDR2 YNNKEL (reference sequence). This CDR3 has 13 residues. V lost 2 bases, J lost 6 bases, and 10 bases lay in between. Drawing the rest from reference TRBV3-1 and TRBJ1-2, the complete variable domain is DTAVSQTPKYLVTQMGNDKSIKCEQNLGHDTMYWYKQDSKKFLKIMFSYNNKELIINETVPNRFSPKSPDKAHLNLHINSLELGDSAVYFCASSQRAVNGYTFGSGTRLTVV.

The DNA for the CDR3 is TGTGCCAGCAGCTCTCATCCGGGGGTCCGGACCTACAATGAGCAGTTCTTC. Protein sequence: CASSSHPGVRTYNEQFF. The rearrangement links TRBV11-1 to TRBJ2-1, with D tentatively TRBD2 (6 bases). The V gene lost 4 bases and the J gene lost 2 bases, with 18 bases spanning the gap. CDR3 size: 17 residues. Germline assignment: CDR1 SGHAT and CDR2 FQDESV (reference sequence). Filled out from reference TRBV11-1 and TRBJ2-1, the complete variable domain reads EAEVAQSPRYKITEKSQAVAFWCDPISGHATLYWYRQILGQGPELLVQFQDESVVDDSQLPKDRFSAERLKGVDSTLKIQPAELGDSAMYLCASSSHPGVRTYNEQFFGPGTRLTVL.

The rearrangement links TRBV7-2 to TRBJ2-5; a weak D match, TRBD2 (6 bases). Deletions cut 1 base from V and 4 bases from J, with 13 bases between. The V gene's germline CDR1 is SGHTA and CDR2 FQGNSA. This CDR3 contains 15 residues. In DNA form, the CDR3 reads TGTGCCAGCAGCTTAGACGTGGGGGGAGGAGAGACCCAGTACTTC. Residues: CASSLDVGGGETQYF.

The J gene is TRBJ2-7, the V gene TRBV6-1, with 9 positions matching TRBD1. With 3 bases clipped from V and 4 bases from J, the junction kept 4 bases outside the gene matches. From germline, CDR1 is MNHNS and CDR2 SASEGT. CDR3 length: 14 amino acids. Written as DNA, the CDR3 is TGTGCCAGCAGTGACATAGGACAGGGGTACGAGCAGTACTTC. Protein product: CASSDIGQGYEQYF.

This clonotype showed up many times. V and J are TRBV4-3 and TRBJ2-5, with D possibly being TRBD2 (6 bases). V shed 3 bases and J shed 5 bases, with 13 bases lying between them. Germline CDR1 is LGHNA and CDR2 is YSLEER. The CDR3 runs 14 residues. CDR3 nucleotides: TGCGCCAGCAGCCAGGGACTGGGACTTGAGACCCAGTACTTC. Translation: CASSQGLGLETQYF.

This clonotype was observed many times. The rearrangement uses TRBV29-1 and TRBJ2-3; D is perhaps TRBD2 (6 bases). The CDR3 is 12 residues long. Trimming removed 4 bases at V and 1 base at J, with 6 bases between. Per germline, CDR1 SQVTM and CDR2 ANQGSEA. The CDR3 nucleotides are TGCAGCGTTGGGGAGGGCACAGATACGCAGTATTTT. This codes for CSVGEGTDTQYF.

The V call is TRBV12-5, the J call TRBJ1-5; a possible D gene is TRBD1 (6 bases). V lost 2 bases and J lost 7, with 15 bases in between. Germline CDR1 LGHNT, CDR2 FRNRAP. The CDR3 consists of 15 residues. The CDR3 protein is CASGLNSEGGQPQHF. Here the CDR3 DNA reads TGTGCTAGTGGTTTGAACTCTGAGGGGGGCCAGCCCCAGCATTTT.

Concerning this clonotype itself: The final CDR3 position lacks the conserved phenylalanine or tryptophan, pointing to a likely read error. V gene TRBV7-2 combines with J gene TRBJ1-1, with D maybe TRBD1 (6 bases). Trimming left V 4 bases short and J 8 bases short, with 17 bases between. Germline V gene lookup returns CDR1 SGHTA and CDR2 FQGNSA. The CDR3 totals 14 residues. CDR3 protein: CASSSRGATAEAFY. The DNA of the CDR3 is TGTGCCAGCAGCTCAAGGGGGGCAACAGCAGAAGCTTTCTAT.

This clonotype was detected only a few times. DNA of the CDR3: TGTGCCAGCAGCCCCAGGACTTCAGAGACCCAGTACTTC. Translating it yields CASSPRTSETQYF. The chain couples TRBV7-2 to TRBJ2-5; tentatively, D is TRBD2 (5 bases). V was trimmed by 5 bases and J by 4 bases, leaving 11 bases between them. Germline V gene data show CDR1 as SGHTA and CDR2 as FQGNSA. This CDR3 has 13 residues.

J is TRBJ2-2 and V is TRBV20-1; 9 bases line up with TRBD2. V shed 8 bases, J shed 3 bases, and the junction held 4 bases outside the gene matches. This CDR3 region has 13 residues. Germline V gives CDR1 DFQATT, CDR2 SNEGSKA (reference sequence). The CDR3: CSSRLADTGELFF. For the CDR3, the DNA is TGCAGTTCCCGACTAGCGGACACCGGGGAGCTGTTTTTT.

This clonotype was observed a few times. This rearrangement joins TRBV27 to TRBJ2-1; 13 nucleotides agree with TRBD2. Germline CDR1 MNHEY, CDR2 SMNVEV (reference sequence). Trimming removed 0 bases from V and 10 bases from J; junction bases left unmatched: 12. The CDR3 length is 18 residues. In DNA form, the CDR3 reads TGTGCCAGCAGTTTATCCGAACTAGCGGGAGGGCCACTAGAAGAGCAGTTCTTC. Protein product: CASSLSELAGGPLEEQFF.

V and J are TRBV11-2 and TRBJ2-1; no clear D. V was clipped by 4 bases and J by 2 bases, with 12 bases between them. The CDR3 has 15 amino acids. Germline CDR1 and CDR2: SGHAT and FQNNGV. CDR3 loop: CASSSPRLPYNEQFF. The DNA for the CDR3 is TGTGCCAGCAGCTCCCCAAGATTGCCCTACAATGAGCAGTTCTTC.

A few counts support this clonotype. The chain has TRBV12-3 or TRBV12-4 and TRBJ2-1; the match to TRBD2 covers 8 bases. The trim removed 3 bases at V and 7 bases at J, leaving 8 bases unmatched. The CDR3 loop spans 15 amino acids. The CDR3 nucleotides read TGTGCCAGCAGTTTGGGGGTGACTAGCGTGAATGAGCAGTTCTTC. Protein: CASSLGVTSVNEQFF.

This clonotype showed up many times. This chain connects TRBV4-3 to TRBJ2-2; 8 nucleotides align to TRBD1. The CDR3 is made up of 15 amino acids. J lost 1 base, V lost 6 bases, and 4 bases had no gene match. Per germline, CDR1 LGHNA and CDR2 YSLEER. The CDR3 coding sequence is TGCGCCAGCAGAGGGACAGGTTTGAACACCGGGGAGCTGTTTTTT. It codes for CASRGTGLNTGELFF.

On this clonotype itself: A single base separates this from a much larger clone, so it may be a read error. The chain joins TRBV27 to TRBJ2-7; TRBD2 agrees at 9 bases. Germline loops: CDR1 MNHEY, CDR2 SMNVEV (reference sequence). The CDR3 contains 14 residues. The CDR3 DNA reads as TGTGCCAGCAGTGTAGCGGGAGAAAGGTACGAGCGGTACTTC. It translates to CASSVAGERYERYF.

This clonotype showed up many times. The chain employs TRBV6-2 or TRBV6-3 and TRBJ2-2, with 8 nucleotides matching TRBD1. The CDR3 has 15 residues. Germline assignment: CDR1 MNHEY and CDR2 SVGEGT. The V segment lost 6 bases and the J segment 3 bases; nucleotides outside the gene matches: 6. The CDR3 is CASRWTGSDTGELFF. The CDR3 DNA reads as TGTGCCAGCAGATGGACAGGGTCTGACACCGGGGAGCTGTTTTTT.

This clonotype was counted many times. The rearrangement uses TRBV20-1 and TRBJ2-5; TRBD2 aligns across 8 bases. CDR1 is DFQATT and CDR2 is SNEGSKA in the germline V gene (reference sequence). Trimming at V came to 3 bases and at J to 5 bases, leaving 8 bases not matched to a gene. The CDR3 extends over 14 amino acids. CDR3 region: CSARSGRAWETQYF. In nucleotides, the CDR3 is TGCAGTGCTAGGTCCGGGAGGGCCTGGGAGACCCAGTACTTC.